Listed below are T cell receptor beta chains from one sample, sequenced in a study of cytomegalovirus exposure and HLA in healthy donors. Repertoires were generated with immunoSEQ multiplex PCR, while TCRdb's copy carries only in-frame clones and drops some. The table includes just over 80,000 clones, 60% to 85% detected once. The specimen was PBMCs. Receptors originate from a man aged 18 to 30 in good health and CMV-seropositive. Each CDR3 is given with its conserved first and last residue. Each record gives: V gene, D gene, J gene, clone size, CDR3 protein, CDR3 DNA. The D gene is left open where the match is weak. Clone sizes are given selectively: once, few, many, or a class where the clone is expanded.

TRBV18	TRBD1	TRBJ1-5	NA	CASSHLGQEFQHF	TGTGCCAGCTCACACCTCGGACAGGAGTTCCAGCATTTT
TRBV19	NA	TRBJ1-1	few	CASSIARNTEAFF	TGTGCCAGTAGTATAGCGAGGAACACTGAAGCTTTCTTT
TRBV5-4	TRBD2	TRBJ2-1	NA	CASSSGTAGSGNEQFF	TGTGCCAGCAGCTCCGGCACAGCGGGATCGGGCAATGAGCAGTTCTTC
TRBV6-6	NA	TRBJ1-2	NA	CASREPDTIYGYTF	TGTGCCAGCAGGGAACCGGACACCATCTATGGCTACACCTTC
TRBV2	TRBD1	TRBJ1-1	many	CASSSGTGSKAFF	TGTGCCAGCTCCTCCGGGACAGGGAGTAAAGCTTTCTTT
TRBV23-1	NA	TRBJ2-2	NA	CASSQSIGRGNTGELFF	TGCGCCAGCAGTCAATCGATTGGCAGGGGGAACACCGGGGAGCTGTTTTTT
TRBV20-1	NA	TRBJ1-1	NA	CSARRTEAFF	TGCAGTGCTAGGCGGACTGAAGCTTTCTTT
TRBV11-2	NA	TRBJ2-1	NA	CASSSYRSQFF	TGTGCCAGCAGCTCCTATCGGTCCCAGTTCTTC
TRBV5-1	NA	TRBJ2-2	NA	CASSPYTGPNGELFF	TGCGCCAGCAGCCCATACACAGGGCCGAACGGGGAGCTGTTTTTT
TRBV7-2	NA	TRBJ2-2	few	CASSRGTALGTGELFF	TGTGCCAGCAGCCGCGGGACCGCCCTTGGCACCGGGGAGCTGTTTTTT
TRBV2	NA	TRBJ2-3	NA	CASSLAASTDTQYF	TGTGCCAGCAGTCTCGCAGCGAGCACAGATACGCAGTATTTT
TRBV5-1	NA	TRBJ2-5	NA	CASSSDIYETQYF	TGCGCCAGCAGCTCTGACATATACGAGACCCAGTACTTC
TRBV5-1	TRBD2	TRBJ2-1	NA	CASSSRTSADSYNEQFF	TGCGCCAGCAGCTCTAGGACTAGCGCCGACTCCTACAATGAGCAGTTCTTC
TRBV27	TRBD1	TRBJ2-1	few	CASSGQGRYEQFF	TGTGCCAGCAGTGGACAGGGGCGATATGAGCAGTTCTTC
TRBV10-3	TRBD2	TRBJ2-3	few	CAISEGGSTDTQYF	TGTGCCATCAGTGAGGGCGGGAGTACAGATACGCAGTATTTT
TRBV28	TRBD1	TRBJ1-2	NA	CASRRGGVSDGYTF	TGTGCCAGCAGGCGAGGGGGCGTCTCCGATGGCTACACCTTC
TRBV6-5	TRBD1	TRBJ2-2	few	CASSRQGSGTGELFF	TGTGCCAGCAGTAGACAGGGGTCCGGCACCGGGGAGCTGTTTTTT
TRBV5-4	TRBD2	TRBJ2-7	NA	CASSYLAGPEWEQYF	TGTGCCAGCAGCTACTTAGCGGGACCAGAGTGGGAGCAGTACTTC
TRBV28	TRBD1	TRBJ1-2	few	CASSPPSTGSGYTF	TGTGCCAGCAGTCCCCCATCGACAGGGAGCGGCTACACCTTC
TRBV14	NA	TRBJ1-1	NA	CASSQNRGTEAFF	TGTGCCAGCAGCCAAAATCGGGGTACTGAAGCTTTCTTT
TRBV5-1	TRBD1	TRBJ2-7	NA	CASSSGTVSYEQYF	TGCGCCAGCAGCTCGGGGACAGTGAGCTACGAGCAGTACTTC
TRBV15	TRBD1	TRBJ2-5	NA	CATSPGDSIFEGQYF	TGTGCCACCAGCCCCGGGGACAGCATCTTTGAGGGCCAGTACTTC
TRBV28	TRBD2	TRBJ2-3	NA	CASKLAGNTDTQYF	TGTGCCAGCAAACTAGCGGGAAACACAGATACGCAGTATTTT
TRBV7-2	NA	TRBJ1-2	NA	CASSLPVLYGYTF	TGTGCCAGCAGCCTCCCGGTCCTCTATGGCTACACCTTC
TRBV20-1	TRBD2	TRBJ2-7	NA	CSGSGRYEQYF	TGCAGTGGGAGCGGGAGGTACGAGCAGTACTTC
TRBV29-1	NA	TRBJ2-5	NA	CSVEDAGTSPYF	TGCAGCGTTGAAGATGCCGGGACTTCTCCGTACTTC